Following are 21 T cell receptor beta chains from one sample sequenced in a study of T-cell reconstitution after alpha-beta-depleted transplantation in children. Using unique molecular identifiers, the investigators prepared the TCRbeta library. A single record per CDR3 protein comes from TCRdb applying MiXCR to the PCR reads. Among 440,000 or so distinct CDR3 sequences, about 11% were seen once, and the ten largest hold approximately 5%. The sample consisted of PBMCs from the stem cell graft donor, taken from the stem cell graft. The receptors shown here come from a human donor who donated a stem cell graft to a child with acute myeloid leukemia.

This rearrangement joins TRBV6-5 to TRBJ2-3, with TRBD2 as a possible D gene (6 bases). Germline V CDR1 and CDR2: MNHEY, SVGAGI. Trimming removed 0 bases at V and 0 bases at J, with 10 bases between. This CDR3 has 16 residues. The CDR3 region is CASSYSSGSSTDTQYF. The DNA of the CDR3 is TGTGCCAGCAGTTACTCGAGCGGGTCGAGCACAGATACGCAGTATTTT.

This chain uses TRBV7-8 with TRBJ1-1; no definite D call. V was cut by 1 base and J by 11 bases, with 11 bases left in between. This CDR3 spans 12 amino acids. Germline V gene lookup returns CDR1 SGHVS and CDR2 FQNEAQ. The CDR3 sequence: CASSLETGRAFF. Written as DNA, the CDR3 is TGTGCCAGCAGCTTAGAGACGGGCCGGGCTTTCTTT. Together with reference TRBV7-8 and TRBJ1-1, the CDR3 gives the full variable domain: GAGVSQSPRYKVAKRGQDVALRCDPISGHVSLFWYQQALGQGPEFLTYFQNEAQLDKSGLPSDRFFAERPEGSVSTLKIQRTQQEDSAVYLCASSLETGRAFFGQGTRLTVV.

This chain connects TRBV20-1 to TRBJ2-3; possibly TRBD1 or TRBD2 for D (5 bases each). The CDR3 totals 14 residues. Trimming removed 6 bases at V and 2 bases at J, with 15 bases between. Germline V gene lookup returns CDR1 DFQATT and CDR2 SNEGSKA (reference sequence). The CDR3 DNA reads TGCAGTGCCCAGGGCGCGGGCTACACAGATACGCAGTATTTT. Translating gives CSAQGAGYTDTQYF.

The sample holds many counts of this clonotype. The chain links TRBV7-6 to TRBJ1-1, with TRBD1 matching 7 bases. Looked up from germline, CDR1 is SGHVS and CDR2 is FNYEAQ. Trimming took 5 bases from V and 1 from J; bases not matched to a gene: 7. CDR3 length equals 15 residues. The CDR3 reads CASSPRTGQNTEAFF. The CDR3, as DNA: TGTGCCAGCAGCCCAAGGACAGGCCAGAACACTGAAGCTTTCTTT. The full variable domain, completed using reference TRBV7-6 and TRBJ1-1, is GAGVSQSPRYKVTKRGQDVALRCDPISGHVSLYWYRQALGQGPEFLTYFNYEAQQDKSGLPNDRFSAERPEGSISTLTIQRTEQRDSAMYRCASSPRTGQNTEAFFGQGTRLTVV.

This clonotype was found a few times. The chain is built from TRBV2 and TRBJ2-1, with 8 bases identical to TRBD2. Germline CDR1 SNHLY, CDR2 FYNNEI. V shed 5 bases, J shed 13 bases, and the junction held 10 bases outside the gene matches. This CDR3 region has 13 residues. The CDR3 DNA is TGTGCCAGCAGTCCCACGGCCGGGGGGGTCCAGTTCTTC. Amino acids: CASSPTAGGVQFF.

Only a few counts were recorded for this clonotype. This sequence joins TRBV10-3 and TRBJ2-3, with 8 bases fitting TRBD2. V lost 2 bases, J lost 6 bases, and 4 bases stayed unmatched. CDR1 and CDR2 from the germline V gene are ENHRY and SYGVKD. This CDR3 comprises 14 residues. CDR3 bases: TGTGCCATCAGTGAGCCGGGAGGGTCCGATACGCAGTATTTT. Translating gives CAISEPGGSDTQYF.

Only a few counts were recorded for this clonotype. This chain connects TRBV4-2 to TRBJ2-7; D unclear. This CDR3 region has 14 residues. V dropped 0 bases and J dropped 6 bases, with 12 bases sitting between them. CDR1 is LGHNA and CDR2 is YNFKEQ in the germline V gene. The CDR3 sequence is CASSQDLLGTEQYF. The CDR3 DNA sequence: TGTGCCAGCAGCCAAGATCTGCTAGGAACCGAGCAGTACTTC.

This clonotype has just a few counts. The chain recombines TRBV11-2 with TRBJ2-1; 9 bases are a match to TRBD1. V lost 5 bases to trimming and J lost 5 bases; unmatched junction nucleotides: 7. CDR1 and CDR2 (germline): SGHAT, FQNNGV. CDR3 length equals 15 residues. The CDR3 bases are TGTGCCAGCAGCAGGGCCGGACAGGGGCACAATGAGCAGTTCTTC. Translated: CASSRAGQGHNEQFF.

In this sample, this clonotype turned up a few times. The CDR3 DNA follows: TGCAGTGCTCCTTTGGGCGGGGGGCTAGCCAAAAACATTCAGTACTTC. This translates into CSAPLGGGLAKNIQYF. The chain joins TRBV20-1 to TRBJ2-4, with 8 bases lining up with TRBD2. CDR1 is DFQATT and CDR2 is SNEGSKA in the germline V gene (reference sequence). V dropped 5 bases and J dropped 0; count of bases not matched to a gene: 9. This CDR3 region has 16 residues.

The genes are TRBV7-9 and TRBJ2-7, with D perhaps TRBD1 or TRBD2 (5 bases each). Germline CDR1 reads SEHNR; CDR2 reads FQNEAQ (reference sequence). Trimming removed 1 base at V and 2 bases at J, with 12 bases between. The CDR3 runs to 15 residues. The CDR3 bases are TGTGCCAGCAGCTTAGGGGGGTCATTTCCCTACGAGCAGTACGTC. This sequence encodes CASSLGGSFPYEQYV.

This sequence joins TRBV4-2 and TRBJ1-6; tentative D call: TRBD1 (6 bases). CDR1 and CDR2 from the germline V gene are LGHNA and YNFKEQ. Trimming left V 2 bases short and J 5 bases short, with 13 bases between. The CDR3 has 16 residues. This CDR3 reads CASSQLRDTHNSPLHF. For the CDR3, the DNA is TGTGCCAGCAGCCAACTCCGGGACACTCATAATTCACCCCTCCACTTT.

In its sample, this clonotype was seen many times. V usage is TRBV20-1 and J usage is TRBJ1-1, with a possible D match to TRBD1 (5 bases). Germline CDR1 DFQATT, CDR2 SNEGSKA (reference sequence). The V gene lost 4 bases and the J gene lost 1 base, with 13 bases spanning the gap. This CDR3 comprises 14 residues. The CDR3 DNA is TGCAGTGCTAAGGGTGGGGGACCGAACACTGAAGCTTTCTTT. This codes for CSAKGGGPNTEAFF.

This clonotype has only a few counts. The genes are TRBV30 and TRBJ1-4; D is unclear. The CDR3 covers 10 residues. The V and J ends lost 8 bases and 5 bases respectively, with 6 bases between them. Germline-derived CDR1 and CDR2 are GTSNPN and SVGIG (reference sequence). The CDR3 DNA reads as TGTGCCGGAATAAATGAAAAACTGTTTTTT. This gives the protein CAGINEKLFF.

This clonotype has just a few counts. CDR3 sequence reads: CASSSNRDRVDSNQPQHF. The CDR3 DNA sequence: TGCGCCAGCAGCAGCAACCGGGACAGGGTCGATAGCAATCAGCCCCAGCATTTT. This chain links TRBV5-1 with TRBJ1-5, with 9 bases matching TRBD1. The CDR3 runs to 18 residues. Germline V gene lookup returns CDR1 SGHRS and CDR2 YFSETQ. V shed 4 bases, J shed 0 bases, and the junction held 11 bases outside the gene matches.

The V gene is TRBV7-8, the J gene TRBJ2-7; D is unclear. The germline gives CDR1 SGHVS, CDR2 FQNEAQ. Between the trimmed V and J ends, which lost 1 base and 4 bases, there was a span of 14 bases. This CDR3 is built from 15 residues. CDR3 sequence: CASSLGFGTSYEQYV. The CDR3 bases are TGTGCCAGCAGCTTAGGATTCGGCACTTCGTACGAGCAGTACGTC.

The chain joins TRBV6-1 to TRBJ2-7; 7 nucleotides line up with TRBD2. CDR3 length: 15 amino acids. The trim removed 6 bases at V and 2 bases at J, leaving 10 bases unmatched. Germline CDR1 and CDR2: MNHNS and SASEGT. The CDR3 region has the DNA TGTGCCAGCAGCTCCCGGGGGGTAGGGCCCTACGAGCAGTACTTC. Protein product: CASSSRGVGPYEQYF.

This clonotype was recorded at least ten times. The rearrangement uses TRBV5-1 and TRBJ1-4, with D perhaps matching TRBD1 (6 bases). Per germline, CDR1 SGHRS and CDR2 YFSETQ. The CDR3 is made up of 16 amino acids. The V and J ends lost 4 bases and 2 bases respectively, with 15 bases between them. The CDR3 spells CASSLGGTPTNEKLFF. The CDR3 DNA follows: TGCGCCAGCAGCCTGGGAGGGACACCTACTAATGAAAAACTGTTTTTT.

The V call is TRBV10-3, the J call TRBJ2-1; 10 nucleotides agree with TRBD2. The V gene's germline CDR1 is ENHRY and CDR2 SYGVKD. The junction had 7 bases not matched to a gene; V was cut back by 9 bases and J by 8 bases. The CDR3 extends over 13 amino acids. The DNA for the CDR3 is TGTGCCATGGGGAAGCTAGCGGGAGATGAGCAGTTCTTC. It yields the protein CAMGKLAGDEQFF.

This clonotype was seen only a few times. The CDR3 DNA reads TGTGCCAGCAGTTTGCGCCGACAGGTCGTGGGGGGCTACACCTTC. Translated, it gives CASSLRRQVVGGYTF. V and J are TRBV12-3 or TRBV12-4 and TRBJ1-2; possibly TRBD1 for D (6 bases). Trimming cost V 3 bases and J 8 bases, with 19 bases left between them. There are 15 residues in the CDR3.

This clonotype was seen many times. The chain recombines TRBV7-6 with TRBJ1-6, with no clear D. Germline CDR1 reads SGHVS; CDR2 reads FNYEAQ. V shed 2 bases and J shed 7 bases, with 9 bases lying between them. This CDR3 has 14 amino acids. As DNA, the CDR3 is TGTGCCAGCAGCTTAAGCGGAACCAATTCACCCCTCCACTTT. Encoded protein: CASSLSGTNSPLHF.

This clonotype turned up a few times. This rearrangement joins TRBV12-3 or TRBV12-4 to TRBJ1-5; D might be TRBD1 (5 bases). This CDR3 is built from 14 residues. V was clipped by 5 bases and J by 7 bases, with 15 bases between them. The CDR3 DNA sequence: TGTGCCAGCAGTAACACAGGATTGGGACAGCCCCAGCATTTT. Translating gives CASSNTGLGQPQHF.